This is a list of T cell receptor beta chains from one sample in a study of blood T cell repertoires in COVID-19. The data were produced by immunoSEQ multiplex PCR, yet TCRdb's version contains in-frame clones alone and is incomplete. Among 150,000 to 200,000 clones, 75% to 90% were seen once, and the ten largest hold 0.77%. The source material was PBMCs or T cells enriched from blood (not recorded which). These receptors were obtained from a woman aged 18 to 35 who had recovered from COVID-19. The CDR3 runs from the conserved cysteine through the conserved F or W. D genes are given only for firm matches. Not all rows give a size; the values are once, few, many and, for expanded clones, a class.

d_call j_call cdr3_length v_call clone_size cdr3_aa cdr3_nt
TRBD2 TRBJ2-7 15 TRBV2 - CASSAPSGASYEQYF TGTGCCAGCAGTGCCCCTAGCGGGGCTTCCTACGAGCAGTACTTC
TRBD1 TRBJ1-2 14 TRBV9 once CASSGDRAFYGYTF TGTGCCAGCAGCGGGGACAGGGCCTTTTATGGCTACACCTTC
TRBD1 TRBJ1-3 13 TRBV11-2 - CASSLVRGHTIYF TGTGCCAGCAGCTTGGTCAGGGGGCACACCATATATTTT
- TRBJ1-2 15 TRBV15 - CATSRSGNPDYGYTF TGTGCCACCAGCAGATCCGGGAATCCCGACTATGGCTACACCTTC
- TRBJ2-7 14 TRBV30 - CAWSGGEASYEQYF TGTGCCTGGAGTGGTGGAGAGGCTAGCTACGAGCAGTACTTC
- TRBJ2-3 16 TRBV28 - CASGMAGTGNTDTQYF TGTGCCAGCGGGATGGCCGGGACTGGAAACACAGATACGCAGTATTTT
TRBD2 TRBJ2-2 18 TRBV2 - CASSEARAGLAVTGELFF TGTGCCAGCAGTGAAGCGCGGGCGGGACTAGCGGTAACCGGGGAGCTGTTTTTT
TRBD1 TRBJ1-1 14 TRBV5-1 - CASSWQGENTEAFF TGCGCCAGCAGCTGGCAGGGGGAGAACACTGAAGCTTTCTTT
- TRBJ2-6 14 TRBV6-2/TRBV6-3 - CASSPHSGANVLTF TGTGCCAGCAGTCCACACTCTGGGGCCAACGTCCTGACTTTC
TRBD1 TRBJ2-7 17 TRBV27 once CASSLSIGRGQPYEQYF TGTGCCAGCAGTTTATCAATAGGTAGGGGGCAACCTTACGAGCAGTACTTC
TRBD2 TRBJ2-1 14 TRBV2 once CASSEVRLAAKQFF TGTGCCAGCAGTGAAGTGAGACTAGCGGCCAAGCAGTTCTTC
TRBD1 TRBJ1-3 15 TRBV28 - CASSTTTGFGNTIYF TGTGCCAGCAGTACTACGACAGGGTTTGGAAACACCATATATTTT
- TRBJ1-2 15 TRBV19 - CASSILGGQIYGYTF TGTGCCAGTAGTATCCTTGGAGGACAGATCTATGGCTACACCTTC
- TRBJ1-4 16 TRBV7-9 - CASSQTETRVGEKLFF TGTGCCAGCAGCCAAACAGAGACCCGTGTAGGTGAAAAACTGTTTTTT
TRBD2 TRBJ2-2 16 TRBV7-2 - CASSWTSGRGDGELFF TGTGCCAGCAGCTGGACTAGCGGGAGAGGGGACGGGGAGCTGTTTTTT
- TRBJ1-5 13 TRBV2 - CASGGQSWQPQHF TGTGCCAGCGGGGGACAATCTTGGCAGCCCCAGCATTTT
- TRBJ2-5 15 TRBV5-1 - CASTIPEGVGETQYF TGCGCCAGCACCATACCCGAGGGGGTAGGGGAGACCCAGTACTTC
TRBD2 TRBJ2-7 15 TRBV30 - CAWRREPSLWYEQYF TGTGCCTGGAGGCGGGAGCCATCCCTATGGTACGAGCAGTACTTC
TRBD1 TRBJ1-2 17 TRBV19 few CASSGLGTGIRIDGYTF TGTGCCAGTAGTGGCCTGGGGACAGGGATTCGGATAGATGGCTACACCTTC
- TRBJ2-2 15 TRBV7-9 - CASSSRRQDTGELFF TGTGCCAGCAGTTCTAGAAGGCAAGACACCGGGGAGCTGTTTTTT
- TRBJ1-3 15 TRBV4-2 - CASSQDRVGGNTIYF TGTGCCAGCAGCCAAGATCGGGTCGGTGGAAACACCATATATTTT
- TRBJ2-3 15 TRBV28 - CASSLIAAATDTQYF TGTGCCAGCAGTTTAATCGCTGCGGCAACAGATACGCAGTATTTT
- TRBJ2-6 15 TRBV3-1/TRBV3-2 - CASSFSRSGANVLTF TGTGCCAGCAGTTTCAGTCGCTCTGGGGCCAACGTCCTGACTTTC
- TRBJ2-3 13 TRBV7-6 - CASSSSRVDTQYF TGTGCCAGCAGCTCCAGCAGGGTCGATACGCAGTATTTT